The 15 T cell receptor beta chains reported below all come from one sample, sequenced in a study of shared T cell receptors in the human thymus. TCRdb keeps only in-frame clones here, not all; method: immunoSEQ multiplex PCR. In the table there are 600,000 or so clones, about 89% of which are singletons. The same data also went into a second study, on human thymus T cells.

The sample consisted of thymocytes. Every receptor here comes from a boy younger than two with a congenital heart defect.

The chain joins TRBV14 to TRBJ2-1; the D gene is possibly TRBD1 (5 bases). Trimming shortened V by 4 bases and J by 4 bases, and 14 bases separated the two germline ends. CDR1 and CDR2 (germline): SGHDN, FVKESK. CDR3 size: 15 residues. In DNA form, the CDR3 reads TGTGCCAGCAGCCTAGGACACGCCGCTTACAATGAGCAGTTCTTC. Protein sequence: CASSLGHAAYNEQFF.

CDR3 bases: TGTGCCAGCAGCTTAGAAGGAGACTACAAACTAGCCAAAAACATTCAGTACTTC. Amino acid sequence: CASSLEGDYKLAKNIQYF. The V call is TRBV11-2, the J call TRBJ2-4; D is perhaps TRBD2 (5 bases). This CDR3 spans 18 amino acids. With 0 bases removed from V and 0 bases from J, the gap between germline ends came to 15 bases. The germline CDR1 and CDR2 sequences are SGHAT and FQNNGV.

The chain uses TRBV5-6 and TRBJ2-6; the D gene is possibly TRBD2 (5 bases). V was shortened by 3 bases and J by 1 base, with 8 bases between the two germline ends. This CDR3 is built from 15 residues. Germline loops: CDR1 SGHDT, CDR2 YYEEEE. CDR3 coding DNA: TGTGCCAGCAGCTCGGAGGAATCTGGGGCCAACGTCCTGACTTTC. Amino acid sequence: CASSSEESGANVLTF.

J is TRBJ1-3 and V is TRBV15; 9 bases are a match to TRBD1. J lost 4 bases, V lost 5 bases, and 9 bases had no gene match. CDR1 and CDR2 (germline): LNHNV, YYDKDF (reference sequence). The CDR3 extends over 16 amino acids. CDR3: CATSVTGTGRGNTIYF. In nucleotides, the CDR3 is TGTGCCACCAGCGTTACCGGGACAGGGAGAGGAAACACCATATATTTT.

The chain has TRBV29-1 and TRBJ2-3, with TRBD2 matching over 15 bases. V lost 4 bases and J lost 8; bases outside the gene matches: 4. This CDR3 is 14 amino acids long. Germline values: CDR1 SQVTM, CDR2 ANQGSEA. This CDR3 reads CSVGGLAGGGTQYF. CDR3 nucleotide sequence: TGCAGCGTTGGAGGACTAGCGGGGGGGGGTACGCAGTATTTT.

The chain carries TRBV7-8 and TRBJ1-2; D not certain. The CDR3 has 14 amino acids. Germline V gene lookup returns CDR1 SGHVS and CDR2 FQNEAQ. Trimming pared 0 bases from V and 7 bases from J, leaving 12 bases between. The CDR3 region has the DNA TGTGCCAGCAGCTTAGCGCAGGCGGGGTTTGGCTACACCTTC. Translated, it gives CASSLAQAGFGYTF.

This sequence joins TRBV15 and TRBJ2-1, with D unresolved. Deletions cut 6 bases from V and 7 bases from J, with 16 bases between. In germline, CDR1 is LNHNV, CDR2 YYDKDF (reference sequence). This CDR3 region has 14 residues. The CDR3 coding sequence is TGTGCCACCAGAAACGGCCGCAGGCAAAATGAGCAGTTCTTC. It encodes CATRNGRRQNEQFF.

This clone was seen a few times. The chain couples TRBV4-3 to TRBJ1-3, with no clear D. CDR1 is LGHNA and CDR2 is YSLEER in the germline V gene. The CDR3 is 14 amino acids. V lost 3 bases and J 0 bases, leaving 6 bases between the germline ends. As DNA, the CDR3 is TGCGCCAGCAGCCAGACAACCTCTGGAAACACCATATATTTT. Its protein product is CASSQTTSGNTIYF.

The V gene is TRBV6-1, the J gene TRBJ1-1, with D possibly TRBD1 on 5 matching bases. Trimming stripped 3 bases from V and 2 bases from J, with 16 bases between. The CDR3 consists of 16 residues. Germline V gene lookup returns CDR1 MNHNS and CDR2 SASEGT. The CDR3 nucleotides are TGTGCCAGCAGTGACCGGACAAGTACTCCTAACACTGAAGCTTTCTTT. Translating gives CASSDRTSTPNTEAFF.

V and J are TRBV27 and TRBJ2-6, with a tentative D call TRBD1 (6 bases). The germline CDR1 and CDR2 sequences are MNHEY and SMNVEV (reference sequence). V was clipped by 5 bases and J by 0 bases, with 17 bases between them. This CDR3 is 18 amino acids long. The CDR3 loop is CASSETGPLASGANVLTF. The DNA of the CDR3 is TGTGCCAGCAGTGAGACAGGCCCCCTTGCCTCTGGGGCCAACGTCCTGACTTTC.

The J gene is TRBJ2-7, the V gene TRBV13; 9 positions match TRBD2. In germline, CDR1 is PRHDT, CDR2 FYEKMQ (reference sequence). V lost 5 bases, J lost 3 bases, and 5 bases stayed unmatched. The length of the CDR3 is 14 residues. The chain's CDR3 is CASSPGLANYEQYF. In nucleotides, the CDR3 is TGTGCCAGCAGCCCGGGACTAGCTAACTACGAGCAGTACTTC.

This sequence joins TRBV5-1 and TRBJ2-7; the D gene is possibly TRBD1 (6 bases). Trimming took 4 bases from V and 4 from J, leaving 9 bases between them. Germline-derived CDR1 and CDR2 are SGHRS and YFSETQ. This CDR3 contains 12 residues. The CDR3 reads CASSKDSYEQYF. The CDR3 DNA is TGCGCCAGCAGCAAGGACAGTTACGAGCAGTACTTC.

V is TRBV14 and J is TRBJ2-1; 9 bases align to TRBD2. J gave up 6 bases and V 4 bases, and 1 base lay outside the gene matches. There are 13 residues in the CDR3. Germline assignment: CDR1 SGHDN and CDR2 FVKESK. CDR3 sequence (DNA): TGTGCCAGCAGCCGGGGACTAGCCAATGAGCAGTTCTTC. Amino acid sequence: CASSRGLANEQFF. Drawing the rest from reference TRBV14 and TRBJ2-1, the complete variable domain is EAGVTQFPSHSVIEKGQTVTLRCDPISGHDNLYWYRRVMGKEIKFLLHFVKESKQDESGMPNNRFLAERTGGTYSTLKVQPAELEDSGVYFCASSRGLANEQFFGPGTRLTVL.

J is TRBJ2-1 and V is TRBV28, with no clear D. The CDR3 spans 14 residues. The germline V gene encodes CDR1 MDHEN and CDR2 SYDVKM. Trimming stripped 6 bases from V and 8 bases from J, with 17 bases between. For the CDR3, the DNA is TGTGCCAGCAGCCTAAGCAACAGTCAGGATGAGCAGTTCTTC. Encoded protein: CASSLSNSQDEQFF.

The genes are TRBV27 and TRBJ2-1; 13 nucleotides match TRBD2. The CDR3 is 15 amino acids. The J segment lost 9 bases and the V segment lost 8 bases, leaving 10 bases of the junction unmatched. Germline CDR1 and CDR2: MNHEY and SMNVEV (reference sequence). The CDR3 reads CASGTGTSGKPEQFF. The CDR3 DNA reads as TGTGCCAGCGGGACCGGGACTAGCGGGAAACCTGAGCAGTTCTTC.